Listed here are 23 T cell receptor beta chains from one sample, sequenced in a study of blood T cell repertoires in COVID-19. This table comes from immunoSEQ multiplex PCR, and its TCRdb copy is limited to in-frame clones, with some not included. The sample holds roughly 62,000 clones, approximately 84% seen once. Sequences were obtained from peripheral blood. The receptors were sampled from a human donor in a cohort sampled during active COVID-19.

The rearrangement links TRBV11-2 to TRBJ1-1, with unresolved D. This CDR3 spans 14 amino acids. Trimming stripped 0 bases from V and 5 bases from J, with 10 bases between. Per the germline V gene, CDR1 is SGHAT and CDR2 is FQNNGV. Written as DNA, the CDR3 is TGTGCCAGCAGCTTAGATCCGGGGTTAACTGAAGCTTTCTTT. Translating gives CASSLDPGLTEAFF.

This clone was counted at least ten times. V is TRBV5-1 and J is TRBJ2-7; D may be TRBD2 (5 bases). Trimming cost V 4 bases and J 3 bases, with 11 bases left between them. Germline V gene lookup returns CDR1 SGHRS and CDR2 YFSETQ. This CDR3 contains 13 residues. The CDR3 loop reads CASSRGPIYEQYF. Here the CDR3 DNA reads TGCGCCAGCAGCCGGGGTCCTATCTACGAGCAGTACTTC.

V usage is TRBV6-5 and J usage is TRBJ2-1, with 13 nucleotides matching TRBD2. In germline, CDR1 is MNHEY, CDR2 SVGAGI. J lost 6 bases, V lost 6 bases, and 5 bases had no gene match. CDR3 length equals 15 residues. The CDR3 is CASRTGLAGLNEQFF. The CDR3 region has the DNA TGTGCCAGCAGAACGGGACTAGCGGGGCTCAATGAGCAGTTCTTC.

This chain joins TRBV30 and TRBJ2-6; perhaps TRBD2 as D (6 bases). The CDR3 covers 15 residues. CDR1 and CDR2 from the germline V gene are GTSNPN and SVGIG (reference sequence). Between the trimmed V and J ends, which lost 0 bases and 1 base, there was a span of 7 bases. CDR3 amino acids: CAWSVGGSGANVLTF. Written as DNA, the CDR3 is TGTGCCTGGAGTGTTGGGGGGTCTGGGGCCAACGTCCTGACTTTC.

This clone was detected many times. The CDR3 loop reads CASSLTGTSNEQFF. As DNA, the CDR3 is TGTGCCAGCAGCTTAACCGGGACTAGCAATGAGCAGTTCTTC. J is TRBJ2-1 and V is TRBV7-2, with 8 bases matching TRBD2. The germline gives CDR1 SGHTA, CDR2 FQGNSA. The length of the CDR3 is 14 residues. J lost 6 bases, V lost 2 bases, and 3 bases had no gene match. Complete variable domain (other parts from reference TRBV7-2 and TRBJ2-1): GAGVSQSPSNKVTEKGKDVELRCDPISGHTALYWYRQSLGQGLEFLIYFQGNSAPDKSGLPSDRFSAERTGGSVSTLTIQRTQQEDSAVYLCASSLTGTSNEQFFGPGTRLTVL.

The rearrangement uses TRBV28 and TRBJ1-5; D remains ambiguous. Per the germline V gene, CDR1 is MDHEN and CDR2 is SYDVKM. The CDR3 covers 14 residues. The V end lost 4 bases, the J end lost 3 bases, and 10 bases lay between the germline ends. CDR3 region: CASSSRQANQPQHF. The CDR3 DNA reads as TGTGCCAGCAGTTCCCGCCAGGCCAATCAGCCCCAGCATTTT.

J is TRBJ2-1 and V is TRBV30; a weak D match, TRBD2 (6 bases). CDR3 size: 15 residues. V lost 3 bases and J lost 3, with 15 bases in between. Germline-derived CDR1 and CDR2 are GTSNPN and SVGIG (reference sequence). In DNA, the CDR3 is TGTGCCTGGAGCAGCTGGAGGGAGGACTACAATGAGCAGTTCTTC. Translated, it gives CAWSSWREDYNEQFF.

The J gene is TRBJ1-5, the V gene TRBV14; 7 bases map to TRBD1. This CDR3 is built from 16 residues. CDR1 and CDR2 (germline): SGHDN, FVKESK. V trimming: 6 bases; J trimming: 0 bases; junction bases outside the gene matches: 8. The CDR3 nucleotides read TGTGCCAGCAGACCGGACAGGCCTTATAGCAATCAGCCCCAGCATTTT. Translating gives CASRPDRPYSNQPQHF.

The chain recombines TRBV21-1 with TRBJ1-1. TRBV21-1 is noted as a pseudogene. CDR3 size: 18 residues. For the CDR3, the DNA is TGTGCCAGCAGCACCTACCGGGCGGGGGAAAGTACGAACACTGAAGCTTTCTTT. This translates into CASSTYRAGESTNTEAFF.

The chain uses TRBV6-2 or TRBV6-3 and TRBJ2-1, with D uncertain. V dropped 2 bases and J dropped 0 bases, with 8 bases sitting between them. The germline CDR1 and CDR2 sequences are MNHEY and SVGEGT. This CDR3 contains 15 residues. CDR3 coding DNA: TGTGCCAGCAGTTACGGCAGGCTCTCCTACAATGAGCAGTTCTTC. The encoded protein is CASSYGRLSYNEQFF.

The chain recombines TRBV6-5 with TRBJ1-4; 11 bases map to TRBD1. V shed 5 bases, J shed 6 bases, and the junction held 5 bases outside the gene matches. This CDR3 comprises 15 residues. The germline CDR1 and CDR2 sequences are MNHEY and SVGAGI. The DNA of the CDR3 is TGTGCCAGCAGTCGGACAGGGGGCGCCGATGAAAAACTGTTTTTT. As protein: CASSRTGGADEKLFF.

This chain uses TRBV27 with TRBJ2-1; 8 positions agree with TRBD1. In germline, CDR1 is MNHEY, CDR2 SMNVEV (reference sequence). CDR3 size: 16 residues. V shed 6 bases, J shed 5 bases, and the junction held 12 bases outside the gene matches. CDR3 sequence (DNA): TGTGCCAGCAGATCATCAACCGGGACAGGTGACAATGAGCAGTTCTTC. This translates into CASRSSTGTGDNEQFF.

V gene TRBV27 combines with J gene TRBJ2-2; D remains unclear. CDR1 is MNHEY and CDR2 is SMNVEV in the germline V gene (reference sequence). This CDR3 is 14 amino acids long. V lost 8 bases and J 4 bases, leaving 14 bases between the germline ends. CDR3 protein: CASGAVVGTGELFF. CDR3 nucleotide sequence: TGTGCCAGCGGCGCGGTAGTAGGCACCGGGGAGCTGTTTTTT.

This clone was observed a few times. The rearrangement links TRBV5-5 to TRBJ1-1; D unclear. The CDR3 is 13 amino acids. The germline V gene encodes CDR1 SGHKS and CDR2 YYEKEE (reference sequence). Trimming shortened V by 0 bases and J by 4 bases, and 7 bases separated the two germline ends. The CDR3 reads CASSLGSSTEAFF. CDR3 bases: TGTGCCAGCAGCTTGGGGAGCTCCACTGAAGCTTTCTTT.

The chain combines TRBV5-1 with TRBJ2-6; no definite D call. The CDR3 contains 15 residues. With 0 bases removed from V and 0 bases from J, the gap between germline ends came to 4 bases. Germline V CDR1 and CDR2: SGHRS, YFSETQ. CDR3 residues: CASSLEPSGANVLTF. The CDR3 coding sequence is TGCGCCAGCAGCTTGGAGCCCTCTGGGGCCAACGTCCTGACTTTC.

The gene calls are TRBV5-1 and TRBJ1-2; 7 bases match TRBD1. CDR1 and CDR2 from the germline V gene are SGHRS and YFSETQ. The V gene end was trimmed by 3 bases and the J gene end by 4 bases; junction bases not matched to a gene: 0. CDR3 size: 12 residues. The CDR3 nucleotides are TGCGCCAGCAGCTGGGACAGCTATGGCTACACCTTC. The encoded protein is CASSWDSYGYTF.

The chain is built from TRBV5-1 and TRBJ2-1, with 10 bases fitting TRBD2. V lost 4 bases to trimming and J lost 6 bases; unmatched junction nucleotides: 10. From germline, CDR1 is SGHRS and CDR2 YFSETQ. This CDR3 is built from 16 residues. The CDR3 coding sequence is TGCGCCAGCAGCGGCATAGCGGGGGGCCCAAGCAATGAGCAGTTCTTC. This sequence encodes CASSGIAGGPSNEQFF.

The gene calls are TRBV18 and TRBJ2-5, with D unclear. There are 13 residues in the CDR3. The V and J ends lost 3 bases and 4 bases respectively, with 9 bases between them. Germline CDR1 KGHSH, CDR2 LQKENI. CDR3 DNA sequence: TGTGCCAGCTCACCCGGTCTGCCAGAGACCCAGTACTTC. Residues: CASSPGLPETQYF. The full variable domain, completed using reference TRBV18 and TRBJ2-5, is NAGVMQNPRHLVRRRGQEARLRCSPMKGHSHVYWYRQLPEEGLKFMVYLQKENIIDESGMPKERFSAEFPKEGPSILRIQQVVRGDSAAYFCASSPGLPETQYFGPGTRLLVL.

The chain links TRBV6-2 or TRBV6-3 to TRBJ1-1; D possibly corresponds to TRBD1 (6 bases). The CDR3 has 14 amino acids. Germline loops: CDR1 MNHEY, CDR2 SVGEGT. V was trimmed by 6 bases and J by 0 bases, leaving 11 bases between them. CDR3 loop: CASSDGQLNTEAFF. DNA for the CDR3: TGTGCCAGCAGCGACGGACAGCTGAACACTGAAGCTTTCTTT.

The rearrangement joins TRBV7-2 to TRBJ2-7; 7 nucleotides agree with TRBD2. CDR1 SGHTA and CDR2 FQGNSA come from the germline V gene. This CDR3 is built from 13 residues. After removal of 4 bases from V and 6 bases from J, the junction contained 6 bases not matched to a gene. For the CDR3, the DNA is TGTGCCAGCAGCTCTAGGACTAGTGCCGAGCAGTACTTC. Amino acids: CASSSRTSAEQYF.

The chain has TRBV6-5 and TRBJ1-2, with D uncertain. The germline gives CDR1 MNHEY, CDR2 SVGAGI. CDR3 length equals 14 residues. The V gene lost 7 bases and the J gene lost 8 bases, with 20 bases spanning the gap. The CDR3 loop is CASTVGLGEWGYTF. CDR3 nucleotide sequence: TGTGCCAGCACGGTCGGACTGGGCGAGTGGGGCTACACCTTC.

This chain joins TRBV9 and TRBJ2-2, with TRBD1 identical over 7 bases. J gave up 7 bases and V 3 bases, and 9 bases lay outside the gene matches. The V gene's germline CDR1 is SGDLS and CDR2 YYNGEE. The CDR3 totals 15 residues. Here the CDR3 reads CASSDAKGADGELFF. Written as DNA, the CDR3 is TGTGCCAGCAGCGATGCCAAGGGGGCCGACGGGGAGCTGTTTTTT.

This chain links TRBV30 with TRBJ1-4; D is uncertain. The CDR3 runs to 10 residues. CDR1 and CDR2 (germline): GTSNPN, SVGIG (reference sequence). Between the trimmed V and J ends, which lost 5 bases and 8 bases, there was a span of 6 bases. CDR3 bases: TGTGCCTGGGGCGGGGAAAAACTGTTTTTT. It is translated as CAWGGEKLFF.